Listed here is a single T cell receptor (beta chain). Its target is not known. In TCRdb, the RACE reads were re-called with MiXCR into one record per CDR3 protein. The data show fewer than 350,000 distinct CDR3 sequences, 7.7% seen once. The data were taken from a study of human T cells and chemical hapten exposure. Across the study: DPC at 0.01% went onto the upper back in patch tests, read at 6 days.

Study-level results: Patch test score tracked positively with PT1 expanded TCR counts.

As for time point: pre-sensitization, week 0. Treatment here: therapeutic diphenylcyclopropenone sensitization with weekly scalp DPC. Phlebotomy was performed prior to application of every patch test. The receptor's source is a man aged 18 to 35 with alopecia areata. Some clones in this sample may be carry-over from other donors' samples. This specimen consisted of whole blood, obtained in connection with sensitization to the hapten diphenylcyclopropenone (DPC).

CDR3 sequence: CASSGTGLLTDTQYF. DNA of the CDR3: TGCGCCAGCAGCGGGACAGGGTTACTCACAGATACGCAGTATTTT. This chain links TRBV5-1 with TRBJ2-3; 9 positions agree with TRBD1. Trimming at V came to 4 bases and at J to 2 bases, leaving 5 bases not matched to a gene. From germline, CDR1 is SGHRS and CDR2 YFSETQ. There are 15 residues in the CDR3.